This T cell receptor beta chain derives from a study of blood T cell repertoires in COVID-19. The wider study: The samples span acute and convalescent COVID-19 from the United States, Italy and Spain.

The V and J ends lost 6 bases and 2 bases, in that order; junction bases with no gene match: 7. CDR1 is MDHEN, CDR2 SYDVKM, per germline. There are 14 residues in the CDR3. Original handling: The authors estimated nucleated cell counts from reference gene primer amplification. Method: immunoSEQ multiplex PCR; TCRdb's copy keeps in-frame clones and lacks some. D and trimming were read from the DNA, whereas the V and J calls and clone size are those reported in that table. The data contain some 120,000 clones, approximately 89% of them singletons. The sequenced material came from peripheral blood. The receptor was derived from a woman aged 80 or over with COVID-19, enrolled during active disease. The chain joins TRBV28 to TRBJ2-7; 7 bases line up with TRBD1. As DNA, the CDR3 is TGTGCCAGCAGGCCCACAGGGGCGGCCTACGAGCAGTACTTC. Translated: CASRPTGAAYEQYF.